The 32 T cell receptor beta chains given below trace back to one sample, sequenced in a study of blood T cell repertoires in COVID-19 (dated by TCRdb to 2020 to 2022). Libraries came from the immunoSEQ multiplex PCR assay. This immuneACCESS table, as held by TCRdb, lists in-frame sequences with V and J called but not all clones. Of the missing ones, under half trace to an unresolved V gene in checked studies; the others have no known cause. This sample comprises roughly 140,000 clones, around 90% of them detected only once. About 11% of the sample is taken by the ten largest. Input material: peripheral blood. The receptor source for this set is a woman of 80 years or more with acute or convalescent COVID-19.

V usage is TRBV12-3 or TRBV12-4 and J usage is TRBJ1-1, with TRBD1 identical over 8 bases. The junction had 2 bases not matched to a gene; V was cut back by 7 bases and J by 1 base. The CDR3 sequence is 13 residues long. The CDR3 loop is CASTGQGNTEAFF. The CDR3 nucleotides read TGTGCCAGCACCGGACAGGGGAACACTGAAGCTTTCTTT.

V and J are TRBV10-3 and TRBJ1-2; 9 bases match TRBD1. The junction had 7 bases not matched to a gene; V was cut back by 7 bases and J by 4 bases. Germline CDR1 is ENHRY and CDR2 is SYGVKD. The CDR3 runs to 14 residues. The CDR3 bases are TGTGCCATCAAACCGGACAGGGGAGCCTATGGCTACACCTTC. As protein: CAIKPDRGAYGYTF.

The chain couples TRBV7-2 to TRBJ2-2, with TRBD1 matching 12 bases. V trimming: 5 bases; J trimming: 6 bases; junction bases outside the gene matches: 4. CDR1 and CDR2 (germline): SGHTA, FQGNSA. The CDR3 spans 15 residues. The CDR3 DNA sequence: TGTGCCAGCAGCCCGGGACAGGGGGCCGCCGGGGAGCTGTTTTTT. Protein sequence: CASSPGQGAAGELFF.

With respect to this clone: The sample has other DNA sequences that encode this CDR3 too. The gene calls are TRBV3-1 (or the pseudogene TRBV3-2) and TRBJ2-3; no clear D gene. Trimming shortened V by 3 bases and J by 3 bases, and 4 bases separated the two germline ends. CDR1 LGHDT and CDR2 YNNKEL come from the germline V gene (reference sequence). The CDR3 loop spans 12 amino acids. This CDR3 is CASSHRTDTQYF. CDR3 nucleotides: TGTGCCAGCAGCCATCGTACAGATACGCAGTATTTT.

V and J are TRBV4-1 and TRBJ2-7; 9 bases fit TRBD1. Germline V gene sequence: CDR1 MGHRA, CDR2 YSYEKL. J gave up 4 bases and V 0 bases, and 13 bases lay outside the gene matches. The CDR3 spans 18 residues. CDR3 bases: TGCGCCAGCAGCCAAGATTCGTGGCAAACAGGGGGCTTATACGAGCAGTACTTC. Protein: CASSQDSWQTGGLYEQYF.

The chain joins TRBV13 to TRBJ1-1; the D gene is possibly TRBD1 (6 bases). The length of the CDR3 is 12 residues. Germline V gene lookup returns CDR1 PRHDT and CDR2 FYEKMQ (reference sequence). V lost 0 bases and J lost 9, with 8 bases in between. CDR3 protein: CASSLGQGKAFF. The CDR3 region has the DNA TGTGCCAGCAGCTTAGGACAGGGCAAAGCTTTCTTT.

This clone was detected once. The CDR3 spells CASSLRTSGGGDTQYF. The CDR3 DNA follows: TGTGCCAGCAGCCTGCGGACTAGCGGGGGTGGAGATACGCAGTATTTT. The chain is built from TRBV3-1 (or the pseudogene TRBV3-2) and TRBJ2-3; TRBD2 matches 13 bases. The CDR3 covers 16 residues. The V gene end was trimmed by 4 bases and the J gene end by 5 bases; junction bases not matched to a gene: 6. Germline assignment: CDR1 LGHDT and CDR2 YNNKEL (reference sequence).

Here the CDR3 reads CASSVGSGRAVNTGELFF. The CDR3 DNA sequence: TGTGCCAGCAGCGTAGGTTCGGGGAGGGCAGTTAACACCGGGGAGCTGTTTTTT. This sequence joins TRBV9 and TRBJ2-2; 7 bases agree with TRBD2. CDR1 and CDR2 from the germline V gene are SGDLS and YYNGEE. J gave up 2 bases and V 0 bases, and 10 bases lay outside the gene matches. The CDR3 has 18 amino acids.

The chain is built from TRBV2 and TRBJ2-6; D unresolved. Trimming shortened V by 1 base and J by 0 bases, and 10 bases separated the two germline ends. Germline CDR1 SNHLY, CDR2 FYNNEI. The CDR3 has 17 amino acids. The CDR3 spells CASSEGTFSSGANVLTF. CDR3 coding DNA: TGTGCCAGCAGTGAAGGAACCTTTAGCTCTGGGGCCAACGTCCTGACTTTC.

CDR3 in DNA: TGCGCCAGCAGCCACGCACTAGCGGGGCCCTCACAAGAGACCCAGTACTTC. This sequence encodes CASSHALAGPSQETQYF. The chain couples TRBV5-1 to TRBJ2-5, with 10 positions matching TRBD2. Germline V CDR1 and CDR2: SGHRS, YFSETQ. The V segment lost 4 bases and the J segment 2 bases; nucleotides outside the gene matches: 11. There are 17 residues in the CDR3.

V is TRBV20-1 and J is TRBJ2-2, with TRBD2 identical over 8 bases. V shed 6 bases, J shed 0 bases, and the junction held 3 bases outside the gene matches. The germline gives CDR1 DFQATT, CDR2 SNEGSKA (reference sequence). The CDR3 covers 14 residues. In DNA form, the CDR3 reads TGCAGTGCGAGTAGCGGGACGAACACCGGGGAGCTGTTTTTT. Protein: CSASSGTNTGELFF.

The J gene is TRBJ2-2, the V gene TRBV18; possible D gene TRBD1, 6 bases. From germline, CDR1 is KGHSH and CDR2 LQKENI. The germline V and J ends were trimmed by 0 bases and 6 bases, with 11 bases remaining between them. The CDR3 covers 15 residues. The CDR3 sequence is CASSPPGQGSGELFF. In DNA, the CDR3 is TGTGCCAGCTCACCACCGGGGCAGGGGTCCGGGGAGCTGTTTTTT.

This clone was detected only once. The chain has TRBV2 and TRBJ2-1, with 8 nucleotides matching TRBD1. From germline, CDR1 is SNHLY and CDR2 FYNNEI. V lost 6 bases to trimming and J lost 2 bases; unmatched junction nucleotides: 9. The CDR3 spans 16 residues. The CDR3 DNA sequence: TGTGCCAGCAGGAAAGTCCGGACAGGGACCTACAATGAGCAGTTCTTC. It is translated as CASRKVRTGTYNEQFF.

The rearrangement links TRBV5-1 to TRBJ2-2; the match to TRBD2 covers 7 bases. The CDR3 runs 15 residues. Per germline, CDR1 SGHRS and CDR2 YFSETQ. V gave up 0 bases and J gave up 5 bases; unmatched junction bases: 4. CDR3 protein: CASSLGLAGTGELFF. The CDR3, as DNA: TGCGCCAGCAGCTTGGGACTAGCTGGGACCGGGGAGCTGTTTTTT.

This clone was seen once. The V and J genes are TRBV6-2 or TRBV6-3 and TRBJ1-2, with 7 bases that match TRBD1. CDR3 length: 15 amino acids. Germline V gives CDR1 MNHEY, CDR2 SVGEGT. The V gene end was trimmed by 4 bases and the J gene end by 3 bases; junction bases not matched to a gene: 8. The CDR3 DNA is TGTGCCAGCAGTTCCCGACAGGGAGACTACTATGGCTACACCTTC. The encoded protein is CASSSRQGDYYGYTF.

The CDR3 spells CASSHPQRNTGGGNTIYF. CDR3 bases: TGCGCCAGCAGCCATCCCCAGAGGAATACAGGGGGCGGAAACACCATATATTTT. The chain has TRBV4-1 and TRBJ1-3, with 9 nucleotides matching TRBD1. Germline CDR1 MGHRA, CDR2 YSYEKL. Trimming cost V 3 bases and J 4 bases; bases outside gene matches: 13. This CDR3 is 18 amino acids long.

This chain joins TRBV10-3 and TRBJ2-3; a weak D match, TRBD1 (6 bases). The CDR3 loop spans 16 amino acids. The germline V gene has CDR1 ENHRY and CDR2 SYGVKD. With 2 bases removed from V and 0 bases from J, the gap between germline ends came to 12 bases. The CDR3 nucleotides are TGTGCCATCAGTGAGCCGACAGGCAAGAGCACAGATACGCAGTATTTT. Protein sequence: CAISEPTGKSTDTQYF.

This rearrangement joins TRBV18 to TRBJ2-7; tentatively, D is TRBD1 (5 bases). From germline, CDR1 is KGHSH and CDR2 LQKENI. The CDR3 has 13 amino acids. Trimming stripped 2 bases from V and 7 bases from J, with 12 bases between. In nucleotides, the CDR3 is TGTGCCAGCTCACCATGGGCAGGGTCAGAGCAGTACTTC. It translates to CASSPWAGSEQYF.

V is TRBV30 and J is TRBJ1-5; D is possibly TRBD1 (5 bases). Germline V gene lookup returns CDR1 GTSNPN and CDR2 SVGIG (reference sequence). The CDR3 runs 12 residues. The DNA of the CDR3 is TGTGCTGTTGACAGAAACAATCAGCCCCAGCATTTT. Translated: CAVDRNNQPQHF.

V is TRBV6-1 and J is TRBJ2-1; weak D call: TRBD1 (6 bases). The germline gives CDR1 MNHNS, CDR2 SASEGT. The length of the CDR3 is 12 residues. The V and J ends lost 0 bases and 14 bases respectively, with 11 bases between them. CDR3: CASSEAPGTKFF. The CDR3 nucleotides are TGTGCCAGCAGTGAAGCCCCCGGGACAAAGTTCTTC.

This clone was counted once. This sequence joins TRBV12-5 and TRBJ2-1, with 9 bases aligning to TRBD2. CDR3 length: 14 amino acids. Germline V gene lookup returns CDR1 LGHNT and CDR2 FRNRAP. V shed 6 bases, J shed 9 bases, and the junction held 9 bases outside the gene matches. CDR3 residues: CASGRGGAIGEQFF. Written as DNA, the CDR3 is TGTGCTAGTGGCCGCGGGGGGGCCATCGGTGAGCAGTTCTTC.

The chain uses TRBV5-4 and TRBJ2-2; D may be TRBD1 (6 bases). Trimming cost V 4 bases and J 1 base, with 14 bases left between them. Germline values: CDR1 SGHNT, CDR2 YYREEE (reference sequence). This CDR3 has 16 residues. The chain's CDR3 is CASSRLTGLNTGELFF. CDR3 DNA: TGTGCCAGCAGCCGTCTGACAGGTCTGAACACCGGGGAGCTGTTTTTT. Looking up the rest from reference TRBV5-4 and TRBJ2-2 gives the full variable domain: ETGVTQSPTHLIKTRGQQVTLRCSSQSGHNTVSWYQQALGQGPQFIFQYYREEENGRGNFPPRFSGLQFPNYSSELNVNALELDDSALYLCASSRLTGLNTGELFFGEGSRLTVL.

The CDR3 coding sequence is TGTGCCAGCAGCTCCGGGGGGCCTCAATACGAGCAGTACTTC. Amino acid sequence: CASSSGGPQYEQYF. The gene calls are TRBV7-3 and TRBJ2-7; weak D call: TRBD2 (7 bases). The CDR3 contains 14 residues. Trimming left V 4 bases short and J 4 bases short, with 14 bases between. The germline gives CDR1 SGHTA, CDR2 FQGTGA. The full variable domain, completed using reference TRBV7-3 and TRBJ2-7, is GAGVSQTPSNKVTEKGKYVELRCDPISGHTALYWYRQSLGQGPEFLIYFQGTGAADDSGLPNDRFFAVRPEGSVSTLKIQRTERGDSAVYLCASSSGGPQYEQYFGPGTRLTVT.

Comment on this clone: This sample also contains other DNA sequences that code for the same CDR3. This chain joins TRBV7-9 and TRBJ2-7, with D possibly being TRBD2 (6 bases). CDR3 length equals 13 residues. Trimming shortened V by 0 bases and J by 4 bases, and 7 bases separated the two germline ends. CDR1 and CDR2 (germline): SEHNR, FQNEAQ (reference sequence). The CDR3 here is CASSLAGGYEQYF. The CDR3 nucleotides are TGTGCCAGCAGCTTAGCCGGGGGATACGAGCAGTACTTC.

This chain uses TRBV6-5 with TRBJ1-1; D ambiguous. V shed 2 bases and J shed 0 bases, with 4 bases lying between them. The CDR3 sequence is 13 residues long. Germline V gene sequence: CDR1 MNHEY, CDR2 SVGAGI. This CDR3 reads CASSYQVNTEAFF. The DNA of the CDR3 is TGTGCCAGCAGTTACCAGGTGAACACTGAAGCTTTCTTT.

The rearrangement joins TRBV6-2 or TRBV6-3 to TRBJ1-5; no clear D gene. CDR1 is MNHEY and CDR2 is SVGEGT in the germline V gene. The CDR3 length is 15 residues. Trimming pared 1 base from V and 2 bases from J, leaving 9 bases between. The CDR3 sequence: CASSYWQARNQPQHF. The CDR3 DNA is TGTGCCAGCAGTTACTGGCAGGCCCGCAATCAGCCCCAGCATTTT.

The rearrangement uses TRBV2 and TRBJ2-2; 14 bases match TRBD2. V shed 10 bases and J 8 bases; nucleotides not matched to a gene: 6. The germline V gene encodes CDR1 SNHLY and CDR2 FYNNEI. The length of the CDR3 is 14 residues. The chain's CDR3 is CANSGLAGVGELFF. The CDR3 DNA sequence: TGTGCCAACTCGGGACTAGCGGGGGTTGGGGAGCTGTTTTTT.

This chain links TRBV15 with TRBJ1-2; D remains ambiguous. The germline V gene has CDR1 LNHNV and CDR2 YYDKDF (reference sequence). V was shortened by 1 base and J by 4 bases, with 16 bases between the two germline ends. The CDR3 loop spans 16 amino acids. CDR3 sequence reads: CATSRAEDPFSYGYTF. In DNA form, the CDR3 reads TGTGCCACCAGCAGAGCGGAGGACCCCTTTTCCTATGGCTACACCTTC.

This clone was counted a single time. The V gene is TRBV6-5, the J gene TRBJ1-2; TRBD1 matches 12 bases. Germline V gene lookup returns CDR1 MNHEY and CDR2 SVGAGI. This CDR3 region has 15 residues. Trimming at V came to 2 bases and at J to 7 bases, leaving 5 bases not matched to a gene. The CDR3 region is CASSYGTGGAGGYTF. As DNA, the CDR3 is TGTGCCAGCAGTTACGGGACAGGGGGCGCGGGTGGCTACACCTTC.

The CDR3 spells CASSSGLGNYGYTF. The CDR3 DNA reads TGCGCCAGCAGCTCGGGACTAGGGAACTATGGCTACACCTTC. The V gene is TRBV5-1, the J gene TRBJ1-2, with a possible D match to TRBD1 (5 bases). V was shortened by 3 bases and J by 2 bases, with 11 bases between the two germline ends. Germline V gives CDR1 SGHRS, CDR2 YFSETQ. This CDR3 is 14 amino acids long.

The chain links TRBV27 to TRBJ1-3; D unclear. V was shortened by 5 bases and J by 7 bases, with 15 bases between the two germline ends. The CDR3 is 14 amino acids. Looked up from germline, CDR1 is MNHEY and CDR2 is SMNVEV (reference sequence). The CDR3 sequence: CASSNTGSRNTIYF. The DNA for the CDR3 is TGTGCCAGCAGTAACACGGGTAGTAGGAACACCATATATTTT.

The chain uses TRBV12-3 or TRBV12-4 and TRBJ2-7, with D tentatively TRBD2 (5 bases). The CDR3 is 11 amino acids. V was trimmed by 4 bases and J by 5 bases, leaving 6 bases between them. CDR3 DNA: TGTGCCAGCAGTTCGGGAAACGAGCAGTACTTC. Encoded protein: CASSSGNEQYF.